The source of this TCR beta chain is a study of cytomegalovirus exposure and HLA in healthy donors. Primers included in the PCR were 60 Vbeta and 13 Jbeta primers. As processed by the authors: Later analysis identified tens of millions of unique TCR beta chains, about 10 million shared. Method: immunoSEQ multiplex PCR; TCRdb's copy keeps in-frame clones and lacks some. V and J calls and clone size are copied from that table; D and trimming were computed from the DNA. The sample has more than 95,000 clones; more than 75% are singletons. Looked up from germline, CDR1 is SGHTA and CDR2 is FQGNSA. The CDR3 is 13 amino acids. V was shortened by 5 bases and J by 10 bases, with 15 bases between the two germline ends. It was healthy bone marrow donors who served as donors. Findings of the study overall: When a later analysis was performed, an Asian-associated ancestry cluster reportedly had fewer N-insertions than the approximately 690-donor mean.

Regarding this clone: Its antigen is unknown.

This chain uses TRBV7-2 with TRBJ2-1; TRBD2 might be the D (5 bases). Source material: PBMCs. The clonotype comes from a woman aged 55-70 years in good health and CMV-seropositive. The CDR3 DNA follows: TGTGCCAGCAGCCCACCTCCCCAGCGGGAGCAGTTCTTC. The encoded protein is CASSPPPQREQFF.